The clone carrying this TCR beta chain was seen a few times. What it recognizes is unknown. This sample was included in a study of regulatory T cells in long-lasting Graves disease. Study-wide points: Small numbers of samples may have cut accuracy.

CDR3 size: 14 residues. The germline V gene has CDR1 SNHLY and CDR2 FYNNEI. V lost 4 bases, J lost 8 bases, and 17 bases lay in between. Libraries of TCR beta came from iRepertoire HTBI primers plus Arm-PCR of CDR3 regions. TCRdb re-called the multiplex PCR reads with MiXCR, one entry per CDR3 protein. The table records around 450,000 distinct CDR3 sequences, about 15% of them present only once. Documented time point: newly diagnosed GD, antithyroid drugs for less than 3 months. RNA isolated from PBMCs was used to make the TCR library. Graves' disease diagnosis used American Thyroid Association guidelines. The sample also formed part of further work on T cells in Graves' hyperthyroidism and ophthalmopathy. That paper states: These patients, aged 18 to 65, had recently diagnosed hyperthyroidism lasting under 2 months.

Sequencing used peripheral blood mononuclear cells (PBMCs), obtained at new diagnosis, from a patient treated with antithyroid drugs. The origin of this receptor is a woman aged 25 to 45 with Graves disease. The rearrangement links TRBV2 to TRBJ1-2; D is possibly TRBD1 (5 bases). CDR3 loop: CASSGAGGFRGYTF. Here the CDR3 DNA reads TGTGCCAGCAGTGGGGCGGGGGGTTTCCGAGGCTACACCTTC.